This T cell receptor (beta chain) was observed in a study of blood T cell repertoires in COVID-19 (dated by TCRdb to 2018 to 2020). Regarding the research as a whole: Samples from collaborators originated in the United States, Italy and Spain and spanned both the acute and convalescent phases of COVID-19. A de-identified subject ID, COVID-19 status, age in years and sex were almost always included in the sample metadata. The repertoires were made available in a free public database intended to serve as a resource for research on the immune response to SARS-CoV-2. The samples were drawn from two sources: the first 160 participants of the ongoing ImmuneRACE study, and 1,000 to 1,500 subjects contributed by 6 global collaborators. HLA class I and class II types, where available, came from metadata supplied by the sample provider rather than from assay-based typing. Subjects who had been exposed to COVID-19, were actively infected with it, or had recovered from it provided the deeply sampled blood TCRbeta repertoires that made up the dataset. The prospective study material was composed of cDNA or gDNA derived from T cells, B-cell-depleted T cells, or PBMCs. Study-wide conclusions, independent of this receptor: Clinical and demographic metadata were provided uncurated, with the amount varying by source and participant.

The collaborating institutions used their own protocols to collect whole blood in K2EDTA tubes. For TCRbeta analysis, collaborators shipped samples in one of three forms: frozen whole blood, isolated PBMCs, or DNA extracted from either of those sample types. About this clone itself: No cognate antigen has been identified for it. The input lacks base qualities; no much larger clone sits a single base away. Within the sample, other DNA sequences also encode this same CDR3.

The CDR3 goes from the cysteine to the phenylalanine over 15 residues. Only the CDR3 DNA is retained, 45 bases long and in frame from the first base. As encoded in the germline V gene, CDR1 is SGHRS while CDR2 is YFSETQ. From V the trimming removes 1 base and from J it removes 5 bases, while the gene matches leave 2 bases of the junction unaccounted for. TCRbeta CDR3 regions were amplified from genomic DNA by means of the immunoSEQ Assay, a bias-controlled multiplex PCR. On the study's bioinformatics: Nucleated cell counts per sample were estimated from amplification of reference gene primers within the assay. To quantify the absolute abundance of each unique TCRbeta CDR3 rearrangement, sequence reads were collapsed and filtered. For each sample, productive Simpson clonality was calculated as the square root of Simpson's diversity index across productive rearrangements. The immuneACCESS repertoire file appears here via TCRdb, limited to in-frame rearrangements. These files lack a portion of the clones; in checked studies, under half of the deficit traces to unresolved V genes, and the cause of the others is not known. The V and J calls and the clone size are those of that table, but D and trimming were determined from the DNA. The sample table holds under 250,000 clones, of which 80% were seen once. Around 13% of the sample comes from the top ten.

The sequence derives from a human donor in a cohort sampled during active COVID-19. The rearrangement joined TRBV5-1 to TRBJ2-2, with TRBD1 identical over 10 junction bases. The sample comprised peripheral blood. The sequence in DNA is TGCGCCAGCAGCTTGAGGACAGGGGGAACCGGGGAGCTGTTTTTT. Its protein reads: CASSLRTGGTGELFF.